Given below is one T cell receptor (beta chain) in context. Its antigen is currently not known. No per-base quality is available; no much larger clone lies one base away. Using the immunoSEQ assay, TCRB CDR3 regions were amplified from roughly 2 micrograms of genomic DNA, or from all available DNA when less than that was on hand. Multiplex PCR used 60 forward primers for TCR V beta segments and 13 reverse primers for J beta segments. Synthetic control templates were spiked into each sample at limiting dilution to estimate reads per starting template. The Illumina HiSeq System generated 87 bp sequencing reads. As for the original processing: PCR and sequencing errors were removed by a nearest neighbor algorithm that merged closely related sequences. TCR overlap was defined as the percentage of unique tumor TCR beta sequences that were also present in the same patient's peripheral blood. The clones in this table, taken by TCRdb from immuneACCESS, are in-frame only. Not every clone is retained; where verified, under half of the shortfall comes from an unresolved V gene, and the cause of the rest is unknown. That table furnishes V, J and clone size, whereas the DNA furnished D and trimming. This sample gives roughly 68,000 clones in total; 75% to 90% of them show up just once. The ten biggest clones cover about 8.9% of the sample.

These data come from a study of glioma-infiltrating T cells after dendritic cell vaccination (dated by TCRdb to the mid-2010s). At the level of the whole study: Of the 15 glioblastoma patients in the cohort, all drawn from Phase I and II dendritic cell vaccination trials, 9 were newly diagnosed and 6 had recurrent disease. Between the early 2000s and the early 2010s, patients were given autologous tumor lysate-pulsed dendritic cell vaccination. The vaccine consisted of monocyte-derived dendritic cells cultured seven days with IL-4 and GM-CSF, then pulsed overnight with autologous tumor lysate. Each patient got three intradermal injections of the dendritic cell vaccine, spaced at biweekly intervals, in the arm below the axilla. In glioblastoma patients vaccinated with dendritic cells, deep sequencing of TCR beta CDR3 regions served to measure tumor-infiltrating lymphocyte content and to compare repertoires between tumor and blood. Survival after dendritic cell vaccination was correlated with TCR sequencing metrics such as TIL content and the overlap between tumor and blood repertoires. The research as a whole found: No direct relationship between TCR clonality and survival was found, suggesting a diverse polyclonal response may matter. Higher estimated pretreatment TIL content predicted longer time to progression and overall survival after dendritic cell vaccination. The response model built on TCR overlap across three groups was characterized as speculative, with prospective validation still needed. The cohort was small and heterogeneous, with few patients having full blood and tumor sets and even fewer initial-recurrent tumor pairs.

To be selected, patients needed enough residual fresh-frozen tumor tissue and more than two years of available survival data. Molecular status otherwise varied across the glioblastoma patients, but none of them carried an isocitrate dehydrogenase mutation. PBMC were collected before vaccination, two weeks after the third vaccination, and at tumor progression if tumor progression occurred. The Qiagen DNeasy Blood extraction Kit was used to extract genomic DNA. Reading the germline V gene gives CDR1 MNHNS and CDR2 SASEGT. The V and J ends are trimmed by 7 bases and 2 bases, leaving 11 bases between them. The CDR3 spans 13 residues, from the cysteine through the phenylalanine. Just the 39-base CDR3 DNA is kept, in frame starting at base 1.

Recombination linked TRBV6-1 to TRBJ1-2; a confident D gene designation cannot be given. This TCR derives from a human donor with glioblastoma. The source was blood, collected before dendritic cell vaccination. CDR3 reads: CASKITKNYGYTF. At the DNA level, the sequence is TGTGCCAGCAAAATCACAAAAAACTATGGCTACACCTTC.